These 24 T cell receptor beta chains came from one sample sequenced in a study of CD8 T cells in ankylosing spondylitis. TCRdb re-derived calls from the 5' RACE reads in MiXCR, one entry per CDR3 protein. The sample lists 310,000 or so distinct CDR3 sequences; 20% were seen once. The sequenced sample was blood, either unsorted or a sorted T cell fraction (not recorded which). These receptors all come from a male donor with ankylosing spondylitis or in good health (not recorded which).

In this sample, this clonotype turned up a few times. V and J are TRBV12-3 or TRBV12-4 and TRBJ2-1, with TRBD1 identical over 12 bases. V trimming: 4 bases; J trimming: 16 bases; junction bases outside the gene matches: 14. This CDR3 contains 15 residues. The CDR3 reads CASSSVFGTGGDKFF. For the CDR3, the DNA is TGTGCCAGCAGTTCGGTTTTTGGGACAGGGGGCGATAAATTCTTC.

The CDR3 sequence is CAIAGSSYNEQFF. The CDR3, as DNA: TGTGCCATCGCTGGTAGCTCCTACAATGAGCAGTTCTTC. The rearrangement joins TRBV10-3 to TRBJ2-1; D uncertain. V was pared by 8 bases and J by 0 bases, with 8 bases between. Germline loops: CDR1 ENHRY, CDR2 SYGVKD. The CDR3 runs to 13 residues.

This clonotype was observed a handful of times. V gene TRBV20-1 combines with J gene TRBJ1-2; D unresolved. Trimming pared 2 bases from V and 0 bases from J, leaving 7 bases between. This CDR3 region has 13 residues. The germline V gene encodes CDR1 DFQATT and CDR2 SNEGSKA (reference sequence). CDR3 sequence (DNA): TGCAGTGCTAGACGCGAAGCTAACTATGGCTACACCTTC. This translates into CSARREANYGYTF.

This clonotype has just a few counts. The chain combines TRBV19 with TRBJ2-1; TRBD2 matches at 9 bases. Germline V CDR1 and CDR2: LNHDA, SQIVND (reference sequence). The CDR3 is 17 residues long. V dropped 1 base and J dropped 4; count of bases not matched to a gene: 8. DNA for the CDR3: TGTGCCAGTAGTATAGCCCTTAGCGGGGGAGCTTACAATGAGCAGTTCTTC. Translation gives CASSIALSGGAYNEQFF.

This clonotype was observed a handful of times. This chain joins TRBV7-2 and TRBJ2-2, with a tentative D call TRBD2 (7 bases). V lost 5 bases and J lost 7, with 17 bases in between. The length of the CDR3 is 15 residues. Germline CDR1 reads SGHTA; CDR2 reads FQGNSA. The DNA for the CDR3 is TGTGCCAGCAGCAGCGGGACACCCACAGGCGGGGAGCTGTTTTTT. It is translated as CASSSGTPTGGELFF.

This clonotype was counted at least ten times. The chain combines TRBV7-2 with TRBJ1-1, with D unclear. CDR1 and CDR2 (germline): SGHTA, FQGNSA. Trimming left V 5 bases short and J 6 bases short, with 10 bases between. This CDR3 spans 12 amino acids. The CDR3 region is CASSQGPSEAFF. In DNA, the CDR3 is TGTGCCAGCAGCCAAGGACCGTCTGAAGCTTTCTTT. Full variable domain (rest looked up from reference TRBV7-2 and TRBJ1-1): GAGVSQSPSNKVTEKGKDVELRCDPISGHTALYWYRQSLGQGLEFLIYFQGNSAPDKSGLPSDRFSAERTGGSVSTLTIQRTQQEDSAVYLCASSQGPSEAFFGQGTRLTVV.

This clonotype was seen a few times. This rearrangement joins TRBV12-3 or TRBV12-4 to TRBJ1-2; D is ambiguous. The CDR3 runs 13 residues. V shed 5 bases and J shed 8 bases, with 15 bases lying between them. The CDR3 spells CASSLGRSGGYTF. CDR3 nucleotide sequence: TGTGCCAGCAGTCTAGGCCGATCTGGGGGCTACACCTTC.

This clonotype was detected many times. This chain uses TRBV10-3 with TRBJ2-1; a weak D match, TRBD1 (5 bases). Germline lookup yields CDR1 ENHRY and CDR2 SYGVKD. Trimming shortened V by 4 bases and J by 0 bases, and 16 bases separated the two germline ends. This CDR3 region has 17 residues. CDR3 protein: CAISGETETSSYNEQFF. CDR3 DNA sequence: TGTGCCATCAGTGGCGAGACAGAAACCAGCTCCTACAATGAGCAGTTCTTC.

This clonotype was found a few times. This rearrangement joins TRBV10-3 to TRBJ1-2; D is ambiguous. The CDR3 spans 16 residues. V was pared by 0 bases and J by 5 bases, with 16 bases between. Per the germline V gene, CDR1 is ENHRY and CDR2 is SYGVKD. The CDR3 DNA is TGTGCCATCAGTGAGTCGACTCGCGGGAGTGGTTATGGCTACACCTTC. Amino acid sequence: CAISESTRGSGYGYTF.

The J gene is TRBJ2-6, the V gene TRBV6-2 or TRBV6-3; TRBD1 or TRBD2 may be the D gene (6 bases each). The germline CDR1 and CDR2 sequences are MNHEY and SVGEGT. V shed 7 bases and J shed 5 bases, with 21 bases lying between them. This CDR3 has 17 residues. The CDR3 bases are TGTGCCAGCATAAAGGGGCAGGGGACTCTGTGGGCCAACGTCCTGACTTTC. This sequence encodes CASIKGQGTLWANVLTF.

This clonotype was detected a few times. The gene calls are TRBV6-1 and TRBJ2-3, with a tentative D call TRBD2 (6 bases). Per the germline V gene, CDR1 is MNHNS and CDR2 is SASEGT. This CDR3 is 14 amino acids long. The V and J ends lost 5 bases and 2 bases respectively, with 11 bases between them. In DNA form, the CDR3 reads TGTGCCAGCAGTCGCGGGGTCAACACAGATACGCAGTATTTT. Residues: CASSRGVNTDTQYF.

The chain has TRBV7-3 and TRBJ2-3; no definite D call. The CDR3 totals 15 residues. The germline V gene encodes CDR1 SGHTA and CDR2 FQGTGA. V dropped 2 bases and J dropped 0 bases, with 9 bases sitting between them. The CDR3 spells CASSLYRASTDTQYF. The DNA for the CDR3 is TGTGCCAGCAGCTTATACAGAGCTAGCACAGATACGCAGTATTTT.

This clonotype was picked up many times. The rearrangement joins TRBV29-1 to TRBJ2-5, with unresolved D. CDR1 is SQVTM and CDR2 is ANQGSEA in the germline V gene. Trimming took 4 bases from V and 5 from J, leaving 5 bases between them. The CDR3 has 10 amino acids. The CDR3 nucleotides are TGCAGCGTTGTCAGGGAGACCCAGTACTTC. It is translated as CSVVRETQYF.

The genes are TRBV3-1 and TRBJ2-4; TRBD2 agrees at 9 bases. Germline V gene sequence: CDR1 LGHDT, CDR2 YNNKEL (reference sequence). The junction had 7 bases not matched to a gene; V was cut back by 1 base and J by 3 bases. The CDR3 loop spans 17 amino acids. CDR3 loop: CASSQVLAGTVKNIQYF. CDR3 DNA sequence: TGTGCCAGCAGCCAAGTTCTAGCGGGAACAGTCAAAAACATTCAGTACTTC.

The chain carries TRBV20-1 and TRBJ1-2; possibly TRBD1 for D (5 bases). The V end lost 0 bases, the J end lost 8 bases, and 22 bases lay between the germline ends. CDR3 size: 16 residues. Germline V CDR1 and CDR2: DFQATT, SNEGSKA (reference sequence). CDR3 region: CSARDLLGTESEGYTF. The DNA for the CDR3 is TGCAGTGCTAGAGATCTGTTGGGGACCGAGTCTGAGGGCTACACCTTC.

The chain couples TRBV11-2 to TRBJ2-2; the D gene is possibly TRBD2 (6 bases). The length of the CDR3 is 18 residues. Germline assignment: CDR1 SGHAT and CDR2 FQNNGV. V was clipped by 1 base and J by 7 bases, with 22 bases between them. The CDR3 DNA reads as TGTGCCAGCAGCTTAGGTTTGGCGGGATCGAGGTCTGGCGGGGAGCTGTTTTTT. Translation: CASSLGLAGSRSGGELFF.

Many counts were recorded for this clonotype. The gene calls are TRBV9 and TRBJ2-3, with D tentatively TRBD2 (6 bases). The V gene lost 3 bases and the J gene lost 6 bases, with 17 bases spanning the gap. CDR3 length equals 15 residues. Germline values: CDR1 SGDLS, CDR2 YYNGEE. DNA of the CDR3: TGTGCCAGCAGCGGACCGGGGGAGACGTTGGATACGCAGTATTTT. Residues: CASSGPGETLDTQYF.

This clonotype was seen more than once but under ten times. The V and J genes are TRBV10-3 and TRBJ2-5, with 7 bases aligning to TRBD2. Germline-derived CDR1 and CDR2 are ENHRY and SYGVKD. V dropped 11 bases and J dropped 1; count of bases not matched to a gene: 7. CDR3 length: 13 residues. The CDR3 protein is CASSGVLQETQYF. CDR3 nucleotides: TGTGCCTCGAGCGGGGTCCTCCAAGAGACCCAGTACTTC.

This sequence joins TRBV3-1 and TRBJ1-1; D perhaps matches TRBD1 (6 bases). Per germline, CDR1 LGHDT and CDR2 YNNKEL (reference sequence). The CDR3 is 14 residues long. Trimming pared 7 bases from V and 1 base from J, leaving 13 bases between. The CDR3 here is CASTPTGRNTEAFF. The CDR3 nucleotides read TGTGCCAGCACCCCGACAGGCAGGAACACTGAAGCTTTCTTT.

Only a few counts were recorded for this clonotype. This chain connects TRBV10-1 to TRBJ2-2; possible D gene TRBD1, 6 bases. V lost 2 bases to trimming and J lost 4 bases, with 8 bases between them. This CDR3 is built from 14 residues. Germline V gene lookup returns CDR1 WNHNN and CDR2 SYGVQD (reference sequence). The CDR3 sequence: CASSEPGVTGELFF. The CDR3 DNA reads as TGCGCCAGCAGTGAGCCAGGGGTCACCGGGGAGCTGTTTTTT.

There are a few counts of this clonotype. The chain is built from TRBV6-5 and TRBJ2-3; no clear D gene. Germline-derived CDR1 and CDR2 are MNHEY and SVGAGI. This CDR3 comprises 14 residues. V was pared by 0 bases and J by 2 bases, with 6 bases between. CDR3 residues: CASSYSSATDTQYF. The CDR3 DNA reads as TGTGCCAGCAGTTACTCGAGCGCCACAGATACGCAGTATTTT.

This clonotype was detected a few times. In DNA, the CDR3 is TGCAGTGTGGACCCTTACAAGGGCGGGCAGCCCCAGCATTTT. Translated: CSVDPYKGGQPQHF. V is TRBV29-1 and J is TRBJ1-5; no firm D call. Germline assignment: CDR1 SQVTM and CDR2 ANQGSEA. The CDR3 is 14 amino acids.

This clonotype occurred a few times. The V call is TRBV5-8, the J call TRBJ2-1; tentatively, D is TRBD1 (5 bases). Germline V lookup: CDR1 SGHTS, CDR2 YDEGEE. Trimming took 1 base from V and 6 from J, leaving 8 bases between them. The CDR3 is 13 residues long. DNA of the CDR3: TGTGCCAGCAGCTTGCAGGGTGGCAATGAGCAGTTCTTC. Amino acid sequence: CASSLQGGNEQFF.

This clonotype was observed a handful of times. The rearrangement uses TRBV27 and TRBJ2-1; D may be TRBD1 or TRBD2 (6 bases each). V lost 2 bases and J 5 bases, leaving 25 bases between the germline ends. The germline V gene encodes CDR1 MNHEY and CDR2 SMNVEV (reference sequence). This CDR3 spans 19 amino acids. This CDR3 reads CASSLIGLGGGPGNNEQFF. The CDR3 region has the DNA TGTGCCAGCAGTTTAATCGGTTTAGGGGGAGGCCCCGGTAACAATGAGCAGTTCTTC.